This TCR beta chain stems from a study of cytomegalovirus exposure and HLA in healthy donors. At the level of the study: Of the donors genotyped, several hundred in all, 80% to 85% fell in the Caucasian-associated ancestry cluster.

The PCR contained 60 Vbeta and 13 Jbeta primers. Profiled with immunoSEQ multiplex PCR; TCRdb holds only in-frame clones, not every one. The table lists about 180,000 clones, around 80% of them singletons. General study points: There were several of the most significant clusters that appeared linked to common viral pathogens in a later analysis. A later analysis revealed that TCR association rates differed between HLA loci, peaking at DRB1 and bottoming out at HLA-C.

A remark on this clone: Its target is unknown.

This TCR was recovered from a woman aged 30 to 39 in good health and CMV-seropositive. The sample consisted of PBMCs.

CDR3 loop: CASSPRTDSNTGELFF. The CDR3 DNA reads as TGTGCCAGCAGCCCCCGGACAGATTCGAACACCGGGGAGCTGTTTTTT. The chain has TRBV7-7 and TRBJ2-2; D possibly corresponds to TRBD1 (6 bases). The V end lost 5 bases, the J end lost 0 bases, and 13 bases lay between the germline ends. The germline gives CDR1 SSHAT, CDR2 FNYEAQ (reference sequence). The CDR3 sequence is 16 residues long.